Each of the 8 T cell receptor beta chains below was sequenced from the same sample in a study of shared clonotypes between healthy human individuals. The table came from immunoSEQ multiplex PCR; TCRdb's copy has only in-frame clones and leaves some out. Among roughly 2.4 million clones listed, more than 90% were seen once. The specimen was naive CD4+ T cells sorted from blood. Subset here: CD45RA+ positively selected. The receptors derive from a man aged 18 to 30 in good health.

CDR3 coding DNA: TGTGCCACCGTGACAGGGATAGGTTCACCCCTCCACTTT. It codes for CATVTGIGSPLHF. The chain has TRBV10-3 and TRBJ1-6; 7 bases are a match to TRBD1. CDR3 size: 13 residues. J lost 9 bases, V lost 10 bases, and 9 bases had no gene match. CDR1 is ENHRY and CDR2 is SYGVKD in the germline V gene.

The chain recombines TRBV6-1 with TRBJ2-7; 12 positions match TRBD2. Germline V gene sequence: CDR1 MNHNS, CDR2 SASEGT. Trimming removed 0 bases from V and 3 bases from J; junction bases left unmatched: 3. The CDR3 runs to 16 residues. The DNA for the CDR3 is TGTGCCAGCAGTGAAGCGCTAGCGGGAGGGTTCTACGAGCAGTACTTC. Its translation: CASSEALAGGFYEQYF.

The chain links TRBV5-6 to TRBJ2-7, with D unresolved. CDR3 length: 12 amino acids. Germline CDR1 and CDR2: SGHDT and YYEEEE. The germline V and J ends were trimmed by 4 bases and 6 bases, with 11 bases remaining between them. The CDR3 sequence is CASSNIGREQYF. The DNA of the CDR3 is TGTGCCAGCAGCAACATTGGCCGCGAGCAGTACTTC.

The CDR3 sequence is CASRLAGQQTQYF. The DNA of the CDR3 is TGTGCCAGCAGGCTAGCGGGGCAGCAGACCCAGTACTTC. This sequence joins TRBV6-1 and TRBJ2-5; 9 bases map to TRBD2. The CDR3 is 13 amino acids. Germline CDR1 reads MNHNS; CDR2 reads SASEGT. J was trimmed by 6 bases and V by 6 bases; bases with no gene match: 5.

A word on this clone: Other DNA sequences in the sample encode the same CDR3. The rearrangement links TRBV18 to TRBJ2-5, with a weak D call TRBD1 (6 bases). The germline gives CDR1 KGHSH, CDR2 LQKENI. Deletions cut 3 bases from V and 1 base from J, with 6 bases between. The CDR3 has 13 amino acids. Here the CDR3 DNA reads TGTGCCAGCTCACCCAGGGGCCAAGAGACCCAGTACTTC. This encodes CASSPRGQETQYF.

V gene TRBV11-2 combines with J gene TRBJ1-6; 7 positions agree with TRBD1. The CDR3 consists of 15 residues. V was clipped by 3 bases and J by 4 bases; unmatched bases: 3. Germline V CDR1 and CDR2: SGHAT, FQNNGV. The CDR3 region is CASSLPGQYNSPLHF. The CDR3 coding sequence is TGTGCCAGCAGCTTGCCGGGACAGTATAATTCACCCCTCCACTTT. Looking up the rest from reference TRBV11-2 and TRBJ1-6 gives the full variable domain: EAGVAQSPRYKIIEKRQSVAFWCNPISGHATLYWYQQILGQGPKLLIQFQNNGVVDDSQLPKDRFSAERLKGVDSTLKIQPAKLEDSAVYLCASSLPGQYNSPLHFGNGTRLTVT.

The chain employs TRBV5-1 and TRBJ2-3; D is unresolved. CDR1 is SGHRS and CDR2 is YFSETQ in the germline V gene. Trimming stripped 2 bases from V and 7 bases from J, with 11 bases between. The CDR3 runs 13 residues. The CDR3 DNA follows: TGCGCCAGCAGCTTAAGTATAGATTATACGCAGTATTTT. It specifies CASSLSIDYTQYF.

This clone appeared once. This chain joins TRBV10-2 and TRBJ1-1; tentatively, D is TRBD1 (5 bases). With 6 bases removed from V and 0 bases from J, the gap between germline ends came to 17 bases. There are 16 residues in the CDR3. The germline V gene has CDR1 WSHSY and CDR2 SAAADI. The CDR3 sequence: CASRTLDSTMNTEAFF. CDR3 bases: TGCGCCAGCAGGACCCTAGACAGTACAATGAACACTGAAGCTTTCTTT.